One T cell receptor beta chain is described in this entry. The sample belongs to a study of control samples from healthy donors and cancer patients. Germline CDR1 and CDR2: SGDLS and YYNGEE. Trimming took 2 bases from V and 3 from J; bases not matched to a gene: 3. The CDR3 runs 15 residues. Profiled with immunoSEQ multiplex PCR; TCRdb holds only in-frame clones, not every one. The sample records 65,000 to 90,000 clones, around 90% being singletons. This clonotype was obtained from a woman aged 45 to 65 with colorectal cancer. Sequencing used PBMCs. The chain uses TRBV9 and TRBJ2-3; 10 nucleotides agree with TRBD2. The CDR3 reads CASSVSGGVTDTQYF. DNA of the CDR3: TGTGCCAGCAGCGTCAGCGGGGGGGTAACAGATACGCAGTATTTT.